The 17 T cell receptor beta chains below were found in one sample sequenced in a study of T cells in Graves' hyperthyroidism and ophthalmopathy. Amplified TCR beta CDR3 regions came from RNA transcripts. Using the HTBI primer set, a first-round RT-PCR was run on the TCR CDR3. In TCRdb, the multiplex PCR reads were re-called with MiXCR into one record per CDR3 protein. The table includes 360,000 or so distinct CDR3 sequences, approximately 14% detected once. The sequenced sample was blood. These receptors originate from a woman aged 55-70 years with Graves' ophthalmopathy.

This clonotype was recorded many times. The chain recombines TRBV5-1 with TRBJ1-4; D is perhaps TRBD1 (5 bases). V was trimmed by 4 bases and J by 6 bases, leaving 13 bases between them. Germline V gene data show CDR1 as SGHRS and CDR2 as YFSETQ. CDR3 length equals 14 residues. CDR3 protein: CASSPGRGDEKLFF. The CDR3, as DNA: TGCGCCAGCAGCCCGGGACGGGGCGATGAAAAACTGTTTTTT.

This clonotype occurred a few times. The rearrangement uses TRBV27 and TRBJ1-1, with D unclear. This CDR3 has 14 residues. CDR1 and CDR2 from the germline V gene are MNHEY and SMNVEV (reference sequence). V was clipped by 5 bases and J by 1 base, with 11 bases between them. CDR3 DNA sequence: TGTGCCAGCAGTCCCGTACTAGCGAACACTGAAGCTTTCTTT. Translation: CASSPVLANTEAFF.

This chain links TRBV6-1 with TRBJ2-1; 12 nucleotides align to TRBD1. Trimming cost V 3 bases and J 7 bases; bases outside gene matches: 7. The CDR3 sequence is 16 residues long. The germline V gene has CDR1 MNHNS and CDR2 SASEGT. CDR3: CASSDVGTGGGNEQFF. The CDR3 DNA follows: TGTGCCAGCAGTGATGTCGGGACAGGGGGCGGGAATGAGCAGTTCTTC.

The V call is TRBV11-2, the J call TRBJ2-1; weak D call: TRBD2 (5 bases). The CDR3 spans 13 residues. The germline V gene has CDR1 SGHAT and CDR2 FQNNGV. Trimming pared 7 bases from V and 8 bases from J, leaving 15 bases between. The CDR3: CASNNEGDDEQFF. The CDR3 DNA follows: TGTGCCAGCAACAATGAGGGTGATGATGAGCAGTTCTTC.

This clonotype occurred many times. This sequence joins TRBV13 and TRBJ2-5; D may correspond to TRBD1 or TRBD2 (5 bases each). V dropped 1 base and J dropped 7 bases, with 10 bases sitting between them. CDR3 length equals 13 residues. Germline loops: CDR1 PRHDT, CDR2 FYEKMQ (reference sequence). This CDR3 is CASSLVGDRTQYF. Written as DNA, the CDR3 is TGTGCCAGCAGCTTAGTGGGGGATCGGACCCAGTACTTC.

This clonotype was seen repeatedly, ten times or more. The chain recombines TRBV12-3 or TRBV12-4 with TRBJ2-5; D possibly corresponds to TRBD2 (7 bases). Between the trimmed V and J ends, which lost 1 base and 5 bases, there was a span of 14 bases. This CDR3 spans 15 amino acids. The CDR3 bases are TGTGCCAGCAGTTTAGGGGGGGCGGGAGATGAGACCCAGTACTTC. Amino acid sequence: CASSLGGAGDETQYF.

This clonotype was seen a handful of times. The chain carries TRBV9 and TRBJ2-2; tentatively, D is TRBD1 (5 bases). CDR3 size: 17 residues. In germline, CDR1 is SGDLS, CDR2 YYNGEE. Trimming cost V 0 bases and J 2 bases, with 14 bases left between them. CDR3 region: CASSVAPQATNTGELFF. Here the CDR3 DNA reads TGTGCCAGCAGCGTAGCTCCACAGGCAACTAACACCGGGGAGCTGTTTTTT.

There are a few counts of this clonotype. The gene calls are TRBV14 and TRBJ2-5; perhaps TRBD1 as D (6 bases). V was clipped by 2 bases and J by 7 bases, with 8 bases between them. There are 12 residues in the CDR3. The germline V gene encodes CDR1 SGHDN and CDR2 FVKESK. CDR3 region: CASSQTRGTQYF. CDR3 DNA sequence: TGTGCCAGCAGCCAAACCAGGGGGACCCAGTACTTC.

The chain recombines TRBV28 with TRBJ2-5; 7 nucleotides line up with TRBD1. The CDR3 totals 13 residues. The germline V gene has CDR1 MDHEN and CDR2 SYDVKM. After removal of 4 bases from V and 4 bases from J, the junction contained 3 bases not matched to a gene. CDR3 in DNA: TGTGCCAGCAGTTCGGGACAGCCAGAGACCCAGTACTTC. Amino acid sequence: CASSSGQPETQYF.

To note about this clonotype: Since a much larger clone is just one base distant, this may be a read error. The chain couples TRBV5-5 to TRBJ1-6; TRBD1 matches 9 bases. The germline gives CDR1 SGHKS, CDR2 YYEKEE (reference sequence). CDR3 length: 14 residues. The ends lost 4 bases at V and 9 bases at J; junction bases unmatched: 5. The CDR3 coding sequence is TGTGCCAGCAGCCTCGACAGGGGGGTTTCACCCCTCCACTTT. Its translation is CASSLDRGVSPLHF.

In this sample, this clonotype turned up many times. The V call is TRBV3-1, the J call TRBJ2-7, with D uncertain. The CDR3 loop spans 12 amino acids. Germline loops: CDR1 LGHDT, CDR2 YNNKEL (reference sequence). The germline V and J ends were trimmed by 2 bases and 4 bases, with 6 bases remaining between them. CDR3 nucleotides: TGTGCCAGCAGCCAAAAGGATTACGAGCAGTACTTC. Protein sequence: CASSQKDYEQYF.

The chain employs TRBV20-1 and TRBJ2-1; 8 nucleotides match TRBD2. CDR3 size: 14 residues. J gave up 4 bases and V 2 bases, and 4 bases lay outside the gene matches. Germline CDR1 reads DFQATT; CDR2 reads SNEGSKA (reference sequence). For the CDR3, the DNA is TGCAGTGCTAGAAAACTAGCGGCTTACAATGAGCAGTTCTTC. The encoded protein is CSARKLAAYNEQFF.

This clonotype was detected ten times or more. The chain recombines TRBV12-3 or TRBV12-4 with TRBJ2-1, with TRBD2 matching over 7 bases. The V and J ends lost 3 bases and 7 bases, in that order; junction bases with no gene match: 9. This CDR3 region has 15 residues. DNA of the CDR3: TGTGCCAGCAGTTTTGGTGGGAGGGCCGAGAATGAGCAGTTCTTC. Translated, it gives CASSFGGRAENEQFF.

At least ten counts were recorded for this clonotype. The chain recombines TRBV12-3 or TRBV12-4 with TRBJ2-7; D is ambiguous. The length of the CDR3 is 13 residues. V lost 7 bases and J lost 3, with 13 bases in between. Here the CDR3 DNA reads TGTGCCAGCAAGCCGTGGGGTGGCTACGAGCAGTACTTC. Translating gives CASKPWGGYEQYF.

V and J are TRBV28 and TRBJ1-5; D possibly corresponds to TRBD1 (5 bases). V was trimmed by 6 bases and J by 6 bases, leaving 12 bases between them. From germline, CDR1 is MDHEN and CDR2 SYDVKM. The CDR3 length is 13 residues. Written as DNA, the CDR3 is TGTGCCAGCAGGCTGACAGCCAGTCAGCCCCAGCATTTT. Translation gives CASRLTASQPQHF.

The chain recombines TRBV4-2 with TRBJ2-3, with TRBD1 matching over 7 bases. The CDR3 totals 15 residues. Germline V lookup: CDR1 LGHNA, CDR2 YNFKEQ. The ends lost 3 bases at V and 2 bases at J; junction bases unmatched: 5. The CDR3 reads CASSQWTGDTDTQYF. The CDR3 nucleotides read TGTGCCAGCAGCCAGTGGACAGGCGACACAGATACGCAGTATTTT.

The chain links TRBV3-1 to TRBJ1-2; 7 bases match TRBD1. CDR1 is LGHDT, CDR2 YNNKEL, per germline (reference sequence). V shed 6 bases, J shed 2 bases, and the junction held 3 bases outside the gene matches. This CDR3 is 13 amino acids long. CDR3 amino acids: CASRPTGNYGYTF. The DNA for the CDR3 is TGTGCCAGCAGACCGACAGGGAACTATGGCTACACCTTC.